What follows are 18 T cell receptor beta chains derived from one specimen sequenced in a study of T cell repertoires in cytomegalovirus infection. MiXCR was run by TCRdb on the reads, yielding one entry per CDR3 protein. This table has 650,000 to 900,000 distinct CDR3 sequences, 29% appearing once. These receptors are not linked to any known antigen. Here the sequenced sample was cultured CD8+ T cells from PBMCs, taken from culture after CMV antigen stimulation. These receptors all come from a human donor in good health (CMV status not recorded). Some clones in this sample may be carry-over from other donors' samples.

This clonotype appeared once. The rearrangement joins TRBV20-1 to TRBJ2-1; perhaps TRBD1 as D (5 bases). V shed 1 base and J shed 3 bases, with 13 bases lying between them. Germline CDR1 is DFQATT and CDR2 is SNEGSKA (reference sequence). This CDR3 region has 15 residues. The CDR3 region has the DNA TGCAGTGCTAGAGTGGCAGGGTCCTACTACAATGAGCAGTTCTTC. Its protein product is CSARVAGSYYNEQFF.

The chain links TRBV12-3 or TRBV12-4 to TRBJ2-1; 8 bases map to TRBD2. With V trimmed by 4 bases and J by 7 bases, 12 bases remained unmatched. The CDR3 is made up of 16 amino acids. The DNA for the CDR3 is TGTGCCAGCAGTTCACTCCGGACTAGCATAGAGAATGAGCAGTTCTTC. Its translation is CASSSLRTSIENEQFF.

This chain uses TRBV4-1 with TRBJ2-2; D call uncertain. The CDR3 runs to 13 residues. The V and J ends lost 1 base and 5 bases respectively, with 5 bases between them. Germline assignment: CDR1 MGHRA and CDR2 YSYEKL. Here the CDR3 reads CASSQVETGELFF. The CDR3 nucleotides are TGCGCCAGCAGCCAAGTCGAGACCGGGGAGCTGTTTTTT.

The chain employs TRBV27 and TRBJ1-3; D is possibly TRBD1 (6 bases). In germline, CDR1 is MNHEY, CDR2 SMNVEV (reference sequence). V was clipped by 4 bases and J by 5 bases, with 9 bases between them. The length of the CDR3 is 13 residues. Here the CDR3 reads CASSSGVRNTIYF. CDR3 DNA: TGTGCCAGCAGTTCAGGGGTTAGAAACACCATATATTTT.

This clonotype was detected a few times. The chain joins TRBV4-1 to TRBJ2-3, with D unclear. Germline V lookup: CDR1 MGHRA, CDR2 YSYEKL. The CDR3 has 14 residues. Trimming cost V 0 bases and J 5 bases, with 9 bases left between them. Written as DNA, the CDR3 is TGCGCCAGCAGCCAAGAAGTAGGGATAGATACGCAGTATTTT. It is translated as CASSQEVGIDTQYF.

This clonotype was detected a few times. The genes are TRBV4-2 and TRBJ1-5; 11 positions match TRBD1. Germline V CDR1 and CDR2: LGHNA, YNFKEQ. The V segment lost 3 bases and the J segment 3 bases; nucleotides outside the gene matches: 4. The CDR3 sequence is 16 residues long. The CDR3 protein is CASSQRDRGANQPQHF. The CDR3 DNA is TGTGCCAGCAGCCAGAGGGACAGGGGGGCCAATCAGCCCCAGCATTTT.

The chain uses TRBV4-1 and TRBJ1-1; weak D call: TRBD1 (5 bases). The V end was cut by 4 bases, the J end by 0 bases, with 15 bases between. Germline V gene sequence: CDR1 MGHRA, CDR2 YSYEKL. There are 16 residues in the CDR3. CDR3 protein: CASSLLTDTMNTEAFF. For the CDR3, the DNA is TGCGCCAGCAGCCTGTTGACGGACACCATGAACACTGAAGCTTTCTTT.

The chain uses TRBV5-1 and TRBJ1-2; 7 bases align to TRBD1. The CDR3 is 17 amino acids. The junction had 12 bases not matched to a gene; V was cut back by 4 bases and J by 0 bases. The germline V gene encodes CDR1 SGHRS and CDR2 YFSETQ. The CDR3 sequence is CASSGTGTELPNYGYTF. For the CDR3, the DNA is TGCGCCAGCAGCGGTACCGGGACAGAACTCCCTAACTATGGCTACACCTTC.

This clonotype was picked up one time. The chain employs TRBV2 and TRBJ2-1; D is possibly TRBD1 (5 bases). CDR3 length: 11 residues. Trimming left V 10 bases short and J 8 bases short, with 12 bases between. Germline values: CDR1 SNHLY, CDR2 FYNNEI. In DNA form, the CDR3 reads TGTGCCACAAGAAGGGGCGATGAGCAGTTCTTC. Its translation is CATRRGDEQFF.

V gene TRBV20-1 combines with J gene TRBJ2-4, with a possible D match to TRBD2 (5 bases). The CDR3 length is 17 residues. Per germline, CDR1 DFQATT and CDR2 SNEGSKA (reference sequence). Trimming removed 0 bases from V and 0 bases from J, with 15 bases in between. The CDR3 spells CSARDQKTIIAKNIQYF. The DNA of the CDR3 is TGCAGTGCTAGAGATCAGAAGACTATAATAGCCAAAAACATTCAGTACTTC.

This clonotype came up a few times. J is TRBJ1-2 and V is TRBV6-1; unclear D gene. CDR3 size: 15 residues. CDR1 and CDR2 from the germline V gene are MNHNS and SASEGT. V gave up 4 bases and J gave up 2 bases, with 14 bases separating them. Here the CDR3 DNA reads TGTGCCAGCAGTGGAGGCGGGGTACCCAACTATGGCTACACCTTC. It specifies CASSGGGVPNYGYTF.

This clonotype was seen repeatedly, ten times or more. J is TRBJ1-5 and V is TRBV4-1; D possibly corresponds to TRBD1 (6 bases). CDR1 MGHRA and CDR2 YSYEKL come from the germline V gene. V dropped 5 bases and J dropped 1 base, with 9 bases sitting between them. The CDR3 has 14 amino acids. The CDR3 DNA reads TGCGCCAGCAGCGGGGGCTCGAGCAATCAGCCCCAGCATTTT. Translated, it gives CASSGGSSNQPQHF.

The chain carries TRBV4-1 and TRBJ2-7; TRBD1 matches at 8 bases. Per germline, CDR1 MGHRA and CDR2 YSYEKL. CDR3 length: 15 amino acids. V was pared by 0 bases and J by 3 bases, with 4 bases of the junction left unmatched. CDR3 in amino acids: CASSQDSRGLYEQYV. The CDR3 DNA reads TGCGCCAGCAGCCAAGATTCCAGGGGGCTCTACGAGCAGTACGTC.

CDR3 protein: CSAQGTANYGYTF. The CDR3 nucleotides are TGCAGTGCTCAGGGGACTGCTAACTATGGCTACACCTTC. V and J are TRBV20-1 and TRBJ1-2, with D perhaps matching TRBD1 (6 bases). V dropped 5 bases and J dropped 0 bases, with 10 bases sitting between them. CDR1 and CDR2 from the germline V gene are DFQATT and SNEGSKA (reference sequence). This CDR3 has 13 amino acids.

V is TRBV7-9 and J is TRBJ2-1; 7 positions agree with TRBD1. CDR1 is SEHNR, CDR2 FQNEAQ, per germline (reference sequence). This CDR3 has 16 residues. The V segment lost 3 bases and the J segment 2 bases; nucleotides outside the gene matches: 7. The CDR3 reads CASSFVTGSTYNEQFF. The DNA of the CDR3 is TGTGCCAGCAGCTTCGTGACAGGGTCCACCTACAATGAGCAGTTCTTC.

The chain uses TRBV20-1 and TRBJ1-6; D gene unclear. The V end was cut by 3 bases, the J end by 0 bases, with 9 bases between. The CDR3 totals 15 residues. Germline CDR1 reads DFQATT; CDR2 reads SNEGSKA (reference sequence). The CDR3 loop reads CSARETSSYNSPLHF. The CDR3 bases are TGCAGTGCTAGGGAGACCAGCTCCTATAATTCACCCCTCCACTTT.

This clonotype was recorded a few times. The chain is built from TRBV15 and TRBJ2-1, with 10 bases that match TRBD2. The CDR3 totals 13 residues. Trimming at V came to 8 bases and at J to 3 bases, leaving 1 base not matched to a gene. From germline, CDR1 is LNHNV and CDR2 YYDKDF (reference sequence). The CDR3 loop reads CATGTSVYNEQFF. DNA for the CDR3: TGTGCCACCGGGACTAGCGTCTACAATGAGCAGTTCTTC.

The V and J genes are TRBV7-2 and TRBJ1-6; possible D gene TRBD1, 6 bases. CDR1 and CDR2 (germline): SGHTA, FQGNSA. The CDR3 is made up of 16 amino acids. V lost 1 base and J 3 bases, leaving 10 bases between the germline ends. CDR3 residues: CASSLGIQGYNSPLHF. Written as DNA, the CDR3 is TGTGCCAGCAGCTTAGGTATACAGGGCTATAATTCACCCCTCCACTTT.